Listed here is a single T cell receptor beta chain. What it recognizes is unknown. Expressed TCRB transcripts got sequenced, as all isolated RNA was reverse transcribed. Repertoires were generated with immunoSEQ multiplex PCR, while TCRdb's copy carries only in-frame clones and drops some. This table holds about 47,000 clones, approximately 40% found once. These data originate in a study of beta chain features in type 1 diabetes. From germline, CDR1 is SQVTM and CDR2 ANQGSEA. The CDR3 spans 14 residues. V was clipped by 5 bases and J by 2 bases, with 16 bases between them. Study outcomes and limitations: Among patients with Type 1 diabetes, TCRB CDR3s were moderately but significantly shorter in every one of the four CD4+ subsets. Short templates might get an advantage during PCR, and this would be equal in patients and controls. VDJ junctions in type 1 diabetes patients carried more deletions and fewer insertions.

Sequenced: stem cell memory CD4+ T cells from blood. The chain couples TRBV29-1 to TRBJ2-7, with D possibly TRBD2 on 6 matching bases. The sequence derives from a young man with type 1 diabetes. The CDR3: CSVYDQGGPYEQYF. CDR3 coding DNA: TGCAGCGTTTACGATCAAGGAGGGCCCTACGAGCAGTACTTC.